The entry below describes one TCR beta chain. The antigen remains undetermined. This entry comes from a study of T cell responses to AZD1222 COVID-19 vaccine. Regarding the study as a whole: Donors were largely white British and mainly female; clonal diversity was possibly underestimated.

This CDR3 contains 13 residues. V was clipped by 3 bases and J by 10 bases; unmatched bases: 7. CDR1 is MNHNS, CDR2 SASEGT, per germline. The assay was immunoSEQ multiplex PCR, and TCRdb's table has in-frame clones only and misses some. Seen here are fewer than 110,000 clones, 70% to 90% observed once, and the top ten hold about 5%. This sequence joins TRBV6-1 and TRBJ2-7, with TRBD1 matching 9 bases. The receptor was derived from an adult who received the AZD1222 COVID-19 vaccine. The material was peripheral blood, obtained 28 days after the second AZD1222 dose. The CDR3 DNA sequence: TGTGCCAGCAGTGATTCCGGGACAGGGAACCAGTACTTC. This translates into CASSDSGTGNQYF.